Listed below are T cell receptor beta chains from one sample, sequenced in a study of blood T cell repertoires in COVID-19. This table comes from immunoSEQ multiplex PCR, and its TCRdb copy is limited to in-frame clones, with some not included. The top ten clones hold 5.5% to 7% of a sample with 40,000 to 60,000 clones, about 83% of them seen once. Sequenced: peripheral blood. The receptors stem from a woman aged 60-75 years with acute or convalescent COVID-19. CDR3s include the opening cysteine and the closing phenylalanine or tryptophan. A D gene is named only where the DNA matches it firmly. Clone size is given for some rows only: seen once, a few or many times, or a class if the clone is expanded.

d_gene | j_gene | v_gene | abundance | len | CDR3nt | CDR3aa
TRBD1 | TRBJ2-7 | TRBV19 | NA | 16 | TGTGCCAGTAGTATAGCCATCGACAGGGCTACCTACGAGCAGTACTTC | CASSIAIDRATYEQYF
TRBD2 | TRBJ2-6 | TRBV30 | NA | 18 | TGTGCCTGGAGTGCGTATAGCGGGATCTTCCCTGGGGCCAACGTCCTGACTTTC | CAWSAYSGIFPGANVLTF
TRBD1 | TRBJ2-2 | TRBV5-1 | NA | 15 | TGCGCCAGCAGCTTGGGGACAGGGCGGCCCGGGGAGCTGTTTTTT | CASSLGTGRPGELFF
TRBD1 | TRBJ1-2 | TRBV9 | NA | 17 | TGTGCCAGCAGCGTTGGCCGGGACAGGGGCGCCTCCTATGGCTACACCTTC | CASSVGRDRGASYGYTF
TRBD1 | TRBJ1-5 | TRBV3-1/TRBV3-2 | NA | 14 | TGTGCCAGCAGTCGGGACAGCTTCGATCAGCCCCAGCATTTT | CASSRDSFDQPQHF
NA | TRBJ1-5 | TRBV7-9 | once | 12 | TGTGCCAGCAGCCAGAACAATCAGCCCCAGCATTTT | CASSQNNQPQHF
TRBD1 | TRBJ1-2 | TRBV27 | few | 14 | TGTGCCAGCAGTTCCCGAGGGGGCCAGGCGGGCTACACCTTC | CASSSRGGQAGYTF
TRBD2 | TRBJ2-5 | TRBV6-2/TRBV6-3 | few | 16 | TGTGCCAGCAGTTACCGCGGGGGGCGGTCGAGGGAGACCCAGTACTTC | CASSYRGGRSRETQYF
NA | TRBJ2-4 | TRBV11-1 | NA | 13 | TGTGCCAGCAGCCAAATTGAACAGGGAATTCAGTACTTC | CASSQIEQGIQYF
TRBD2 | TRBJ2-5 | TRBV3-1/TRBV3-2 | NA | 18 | TGTGCCAGCAGCCAAGGAGCAAAACTGGGACTAGCACAAGAGACCCAGTACTTC | CASSQGAKLGLAQETQYF
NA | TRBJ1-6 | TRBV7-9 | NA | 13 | TGTGCCAGCAGCTTAGGACAAAATTCACCCCTCCACTTT | CASSLGQNSPLHF
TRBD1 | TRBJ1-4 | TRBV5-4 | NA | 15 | TGTGCCAGCAGTTTACGACAGGGGGTAGGGGAAAAACTGTTTTTT | CASSLRQGVGEKLFF
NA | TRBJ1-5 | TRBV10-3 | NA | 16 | TGTGCCATCAGTGATACTTCGGCAGGGGGCAATCAGCCCCAGCATTTT | CAISDTSAGGNQPQHF
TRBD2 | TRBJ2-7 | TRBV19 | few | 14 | TGTGCCAGTAGTATAGGAGGACTAGGGTACGAGCAGTACTTC | CASSIGGLGYEQYF
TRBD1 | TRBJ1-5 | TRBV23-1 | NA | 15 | TGCGCCAGCCGGGGGGACAGGGCGAGGCATCAGCCCCAGCATTTT | CASRGDRARHQPQHF
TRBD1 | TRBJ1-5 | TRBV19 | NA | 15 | TGTGCCAGTAGTACCGACGCAGGGGGCTATCAGCCCCAGCATTTT | CASSTDAGGYQPQHF
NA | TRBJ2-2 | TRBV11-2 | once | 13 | TGTGCCAGCAGCTCACTGAACACCGGGGAGCTGTTTTTT | CASSSLNTGELFF
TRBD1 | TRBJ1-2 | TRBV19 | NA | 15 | TGTGCCAGTAGTATTTCGCTGGGACAGGGGGATGGCTACACCTTC | CASSISLGQGDGYTF
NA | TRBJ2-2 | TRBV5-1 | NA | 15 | TGCGCCAGCAGCTTGGACCGGGGGAACACCGGGGAGCTGTTTTTT | CASSLDRGNTGELFF
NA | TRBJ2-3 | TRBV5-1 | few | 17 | TGCGCCAGCAGTCCTCGCCGAGGGCAAGGGAACACAGATACGCAGTATTTT | CASSPRRGQGNTDTQYF
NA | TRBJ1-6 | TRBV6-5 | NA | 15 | TGTGCCAGCAGCGCAGGGGTAGTAGGTAATTCACCCCTCCACTTT | CASSAGVVGNSPLHF
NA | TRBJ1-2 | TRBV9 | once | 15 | TGTGCCAGCAGCGTAGCGAAGACAGATGATTATGGCTACACCTTC | CASSVAKTDDYGYTF
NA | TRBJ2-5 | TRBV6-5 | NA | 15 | TGTGCCACCATGCCTACCGGGACTCTCCAAGAGACCCAGTACTTC | CATMPTGTLQETQYF
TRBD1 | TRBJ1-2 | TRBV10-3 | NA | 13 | TGTGCCATCAGTGTTCAGGGGGCAGGTGGCTACACCTTC | CAISVQGAGGYTF